A selection of T cell receptor beta chains follows, all from one sample in a study of beta chain bispecific antibodies for T cell cancers. TCRdb reprocessed the 5' RACE reads with MiXCR, giving one entry per CDR3 protein. The table has over 20,000 distinct CDR3 sequences, approximately 2.5% seen once; the top ten hold over 25%. The antigens for these receptors are not known. The sample comprised healthy donor T cells cultured with leukemia cells. All receptors come from a human donor in good health. Some clones in this sample may be carry-over from other donors' samples. CDR3s include the opening cysteine and the closing phenylalanine or tryptophan. D genes are given only for firm matches. Clone size is not always given. Where it is, it says once, few, many or a class for expanded clones.

TRBV20-1	TRBJ2-7	many	TRBD2	TGCAGTGCTAGTTACGCGGGGGAAAACTACGAGCAGTACTTC	CSASYAGENYEQYF
TRBV7-6	TRBJ2-7	many	TRBD1	TGTGCCAGCAGTTGGGGACAGGGGCGGAACGAGCAGTACTTC	CASSWGQGRNEQYF
TRBV4-1	TRBJ2-2	many	-	TGCGCCAGCAGCCCCGAGACTACTCTAACCGGGGAGCTGTTTTTT	CASSPETTLTGELFF
TRBV4-2	TRBJ2-7	many	TRBD2	TGTGCCAGCAGCCAAGCACTAGCGGCCCCCGAGCAGTACTTC	CASSQALAAPEQYF
TRBV25-1	TRBJ2-1	many	TRBD2	TGTGCCAGCAGTGAAGGGGGGGGACTAGCGGGGTACAATGAGCAGTTCTTC	CASSEGGGLAGYNEQFF
TRBV7-2	TRBJ1-1	many	-	TGTGCCAGCAGCTTAGCGCTTGGTGCCTACGAAGCTTTCTTT	CASSLALGAYEAFF
TRBV7-8	TRBJ2-7	-	-	TGTGCCAGCAGCGACGAGCGGGACACGGCGCGCTCCTACGAGCAGTACTTC	CASSDERDTARSYEQYF
TRBV20-1	TRBJ1-1	many	-	TGCAGTGCTAGAGTTCCCCCGAAGGGGCGGAACACTGAAGCTTTCTTT	CSARVPPKGRNTEAFF
TRBV20-1	TRBJ1-5	many	-	TGCAGTGCTAGAGATACCAGCAATCAGCCCCAGCATTTT	CSARDTSNQPQHF
TRBV20-1	TRBJ1-4	many	TRBD1	TGCAGTGCCGGCAGGGACAGAATAAGGGATGAAAAACTGTTTTTT	CSAGRDRIRDEKLFF
TRBV5-6	TRBJ2-2	many	-	TGTGCCAGCAGCTTTGGGGCGGGGAAGAACACCGGGGAGCTGTTTTTT	CASSFGAGKNTGELFF
TRBV13	TRBJ2-3	many	-	TGTGCCAGCAGCTTAGGAGGGGTGCCAGATACGCAGTATTTT	CASSLGGVPDTQYF
TRBV5-6	TRBJ2-5	many	TRBD1	TGTGCCAGCAGCCCCCAGAGGACAGGGAGGCCAGAGACCCAGTACTTC	CASSPQRTGRPETQYF
TRBV30	TRBJ2-2	-	-	TGTGCCTGGAGTGTCGCAGCGATCGGGGAGCTGTTTTTT	CAWSVAAIGELFF
TRBV9	TRBJ1-1	many	TRBD1	TGTGCCAGCAGCGCGGGCAGAGGACAGGCCCTGGGAGCTTTCTTT	CASSAGRGQALGAFF
TRBV5-1	TRBJ2-3	many	-	TGCGCCAGCAGCTTGGGGCCAAATACGCAGTATTTT	CASSLGPNTQYF
TRBV5-4	TRBJ1-1	few	TRBD1	TGTGCCAGCAGCTTTCAGGGGGCGAGGGTTGAAGCTTTCTTT	CASSFQGARVEAFF
TRBV7-8	TRBJ2-5	many	-	TGTGCCAGCAGCTGGACGAGAGAGACCCAGTACTTC	CASSWTRETQYF
TRBV9	TRBJ1-1	many	-	TGTGCCAGCAGCGTAGAAAATTTGGGTGAAGCTTTCTTT	CASSVENLGEAFF
TRBV5-8	TRBJ2-5	many	TRBD1	TGTGCCAGCAGCTTTCAACGGGACAGCCTTTTC	CASSFQRDSLF
TRBV7-2	TRBJ2-1	few	-	TGTGCCAGCAGCCCCCCAGCACAAGGCTCCTACAATGAGCAGTTCTTC	CASSPPAQGSYNEQFF
TRBV6-1	TRBJ1-2	few	-	TGTGCCAGCAGTGAAGTGTGGGGACCGATTAACTATGGCTACACCTTC	CASSEVWGPINYGYTF
TRBV6-5	TRBJ1-2	few	-	TGTGCCAGCAGTTACTCGCGTGATGGGGACTATGGCTACACCTTC	CASSYSRDGDYGYTF
TRBV20-1	TRBJ2-7	many	-	TGCAGTGCTAGTTTCCCCGGATGGTCTGCGGAGGGGGCGCCCGAGCAGTACTTC	CSASFPGWSAEGAPEQYF
TRBV15	TRBJ2-7	many	-	TGTGCCACCAGCCAGAGTCGGGGGATAGGGTACGAGCAGTACTTC	CATSQSRGIGYEQYF
TRBV27	TRBJ2-7	few	TRBD2	TGTGCCAGCAGTAGCGGGGGGCCCACCTACGAGCAGTACTTC	CASSSGGPTYEQYF
TRBV20-1	TRBJ1-6	many	TRBD1	TGCAGTGCTAGAGAGGACGGTGAAGCGGGGACAGGGATTAATTCACCCCTCCACTTT	CSAREDGEAGTGINSPLHF
TRBV28	TRBJ2-7	many	-	TGTGCCAGCAGTGACCTAGGGACCTCCCTAAGAACCAATTACTACGAGCAGTACTTC	CASSDLGTSLRTNYYEQYF
TRBV19	TRBJ2-4	many	-	TGTGCCAGTAGTCGGCAGGGTGGGAGAAACATTCAGTACTTC	CASSRQGGRNIQYF
TRBV5-1	TRBJ2-3	-	-	TGCGCCAGCAGCTTGGGGAGTAACCGGGGTAGGGATACGCAGTATTTT	CASSLGSNRGRDTQYF
TRBV12-3/TRBV12-4	TRBJ2-2	many	-	TGTGCCAGCAGCCCACCAAGGAGGGATGGCACCGGGGAGCTGTTTTTT	CASSPPRRDGTGELFF
TRBV27	TRBJ2-7	many	TRBD2	TGTGCCAGCAGTTTAGGGGGAGCGGGGGATTACGAGCAGTACTTC	CASSLGGAGDYEQYF
TRBV5-6	TRBJ2-7	many	-	TGTGCCAGCAGCTTGTGGCTGGCATCCTACGAGCAGTACTTC	CASSLWLASYEQYF
TRBV7-3	TRBJ2-1	many	TRBD2	TGTGCCAGCAGCCCCCCCAGCGGGGGGGCGTCGGGCGGTGAGCAGTTCTTC	CASSPPSGGASGGEQFF
TRBV6-2/TRBV6-3	TRBJ2-3	many	-	TGTGCCAGCCTTAGGGACTCCACAGATACGCAGTATTTT	CASLRDSTDTQYF
TRBV27	TRBJ2-1	many	TRBD2	TGTGCCTGCAAACTAGCGGGGGCCCACAATGAGCAGTTCTTC	CACKLAGAHNEQFF
TRBV20-1	TRBJ1-1	many	-	TGCAGTGCTAGAGACTCGTCAGGGCTTAACACTGAAGCTTTCTTT	CSARDSSGLNTEAFF
TRBV7-9	TRBJ2-5	many	-	TGTGCCAGCAGCAGCATAGACAGGGGAGGGAGTCAAGAGACCCAGTACTTC	CASSSIDRGGSQETQYF
TRBV3-1	TRBJ2-1	many	-	TGTGCCAGCAGCCCCTTTAGGGGTGAGCAGTTCTTC	CASSPFRGEQFF
TRBV28	TRBJ1-5	many	-	TGTGCCAGCAGTTTTATCGAGGGGAGCAATCAGCCCCAGCATTTT	CASSFIEGSNQPQHF